The following is a T cell receptor beta chain sequence with its context. Its target is not known. The data originate from a study of graft-versus-host responses after intestinal transplantation. Study overall: After anti-thymocyte globulin induction, recipients took tacrolimus and steroids for 2 to 3 years.

The CDR3 loop spans 17 amino acids. The V and J ends lost 4 bases and 2 bases, in that order; junction bases with no gene match: 8. Study conclusions and caveats: An association linked early post-transplant HvG declines with peak circulating GvH clone levels. Recipient bone marrow held GvH clones, some seen earlier in ileum or blood.

Data came from immunoSEQ multiplex PCR; TCRdb stores just in-frame clones and leaves some out. This table holds approximately 49,000 clones, 95% found once. Specimen: unstimulated CD8+ T cells sorted from spleen or lymph node cells, collected before transplant. The V call is TRBV23-1, the J call TRBJ1-6; 7 bases map to TRBD1. TRBV23-1 is an open reading frame, and its role is uncertain. The sequence was collected from a human donor who was the organ donor for an intestinal transplant. The CDR3, as DNA: TGCGCCAGCAGTCTACACAGGGGAGAGCCCTATAATTCACCCCTCCACTTT. Protein product: CASSLHRGEPYNSPLHF.